The clone carrying this TCR beta chain came up once. Its antigen is not known. Trimming removed 7 bases at V and 7 bases at J, with 13 bases between. The length of the CDR3 is 13 residues. CDR1 MDHEN and CDR2 SYDVKM come from the germline V gene. Sequencing used immunoSEQ multiplex PCR; TCRdb keeps in-frame clones, though not all of them. The repertoire holds 5,000 to 6,500 clones, with 65% to 75% as singletons. This sample is part of a study of T cell repertoires in urothelial bladder cancer. The overall study: The roughly twelve resected lesions were three cT0, three cTa, three cT1 and three cT2 or greater. Findings and caveats of the study: Benign specimens held more T cells than urothelial carcinoma specimens. Up to about 17% of carcinoma infiltrating lymphocytes belonged to one T-cell clone. Carcinoma specimens had median around 2.2% tumor infiltrating lymphocytes, benign 9% to 15%.

The sequence came from a human donor with urothelial carcinoma. The source material was tumor-infiltrating cells from bladder cancer. V usage is TRBV28 and J usage is TRBJ2-2; weak D call: TRBD2 (5 bases). The CDR3 loop reads CASNSFEGGELFF. As DNA, the CDR3 is TGTGCCAGCAACAGTTTTGAGGGCGGGGAGCTGTTTTTT. Full variable domain (rest looked up from reference TRBV28 and TRBJ2-2): DVKVTQSSRYLVKRTGEKVFLECVQDMDHENMFWYRQDPGLGLRLIYFSYDVKMKEKGDIPEGYSVSREKKERFSLILESASTNQTSMYLCASNSFEGGELFFGEGSRLTVL.